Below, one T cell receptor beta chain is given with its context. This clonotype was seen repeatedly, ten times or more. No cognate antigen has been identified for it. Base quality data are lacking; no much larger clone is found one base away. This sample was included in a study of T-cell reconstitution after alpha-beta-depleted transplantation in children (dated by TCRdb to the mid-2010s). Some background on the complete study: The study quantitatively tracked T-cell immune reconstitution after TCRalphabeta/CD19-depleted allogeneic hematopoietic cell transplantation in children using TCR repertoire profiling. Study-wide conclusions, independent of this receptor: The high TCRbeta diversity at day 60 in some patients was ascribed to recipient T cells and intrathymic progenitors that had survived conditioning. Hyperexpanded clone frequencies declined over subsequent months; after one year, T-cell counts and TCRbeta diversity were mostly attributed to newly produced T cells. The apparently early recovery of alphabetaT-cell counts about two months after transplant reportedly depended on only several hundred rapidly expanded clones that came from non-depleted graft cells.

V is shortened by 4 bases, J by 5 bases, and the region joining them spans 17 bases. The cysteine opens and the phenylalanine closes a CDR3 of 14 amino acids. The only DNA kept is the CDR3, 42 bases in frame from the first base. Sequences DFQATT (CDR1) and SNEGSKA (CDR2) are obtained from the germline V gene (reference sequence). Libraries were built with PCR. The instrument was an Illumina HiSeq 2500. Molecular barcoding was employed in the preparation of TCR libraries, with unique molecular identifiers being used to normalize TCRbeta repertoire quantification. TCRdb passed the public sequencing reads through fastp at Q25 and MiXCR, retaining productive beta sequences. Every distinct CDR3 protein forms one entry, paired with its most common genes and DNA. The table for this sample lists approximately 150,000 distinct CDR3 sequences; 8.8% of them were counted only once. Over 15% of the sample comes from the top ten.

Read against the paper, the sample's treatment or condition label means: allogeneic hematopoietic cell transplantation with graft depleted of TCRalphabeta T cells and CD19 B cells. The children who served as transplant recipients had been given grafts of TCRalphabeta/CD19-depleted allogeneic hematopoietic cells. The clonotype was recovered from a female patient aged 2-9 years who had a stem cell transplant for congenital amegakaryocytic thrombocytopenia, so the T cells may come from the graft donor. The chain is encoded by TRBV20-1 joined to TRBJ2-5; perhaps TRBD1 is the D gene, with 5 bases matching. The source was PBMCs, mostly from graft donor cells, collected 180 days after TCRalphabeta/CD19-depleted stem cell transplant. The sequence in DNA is TGCAGTGCTACCCCAGGGATAGGGGTTGAGACCCAGTACTTC. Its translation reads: CSATPGIGVETQYF.